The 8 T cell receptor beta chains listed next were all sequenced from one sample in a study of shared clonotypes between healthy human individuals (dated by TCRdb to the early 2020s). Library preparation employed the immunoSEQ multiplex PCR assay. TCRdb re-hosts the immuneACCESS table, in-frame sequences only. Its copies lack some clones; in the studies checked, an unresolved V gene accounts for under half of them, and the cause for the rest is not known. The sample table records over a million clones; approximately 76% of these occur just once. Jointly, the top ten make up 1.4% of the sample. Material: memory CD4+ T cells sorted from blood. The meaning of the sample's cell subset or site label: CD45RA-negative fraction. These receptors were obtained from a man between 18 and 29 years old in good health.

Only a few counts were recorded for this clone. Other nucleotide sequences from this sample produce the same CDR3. Written as DNA, the CDR3 is TGTGCCAGTTCGCGGGGTGCAGATACGCAGTATTTT. Protein product: CASSRGADTQYF. The V call is TRBV18, the J call TRBJ2-3, with a possible D match to TRBD2 (6 bases). The CDR3 is 12 amino acids. V was cut by 9 bases and J by 4 bases, with 11 bases left in between. CDR1 is KGHSH and CDR2 is LQKENI in the germline V gene.

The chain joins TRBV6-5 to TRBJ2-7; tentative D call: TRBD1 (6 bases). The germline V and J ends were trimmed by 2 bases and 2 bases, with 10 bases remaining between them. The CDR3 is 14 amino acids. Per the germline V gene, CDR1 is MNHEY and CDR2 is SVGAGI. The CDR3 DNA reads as TGTGCCAGCAGTTACCAGACAGGTCCCTACGAGCAGTACTTC. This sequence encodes CASSYQTGPYEQYF.

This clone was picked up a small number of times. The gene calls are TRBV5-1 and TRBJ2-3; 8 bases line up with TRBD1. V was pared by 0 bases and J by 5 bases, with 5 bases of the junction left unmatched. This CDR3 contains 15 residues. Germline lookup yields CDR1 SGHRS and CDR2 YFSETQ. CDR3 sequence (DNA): TGCGCCAGCAGCTTGGAAGGACAGGGAGTAGATACGCAGTATTTT. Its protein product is CASSLEGQGVDTQYF. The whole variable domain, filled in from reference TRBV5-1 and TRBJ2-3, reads KAGVTQTPRYLIKTRGQQVTLSCSPISGHRSVSWYQQTPGQGLQFLFEYFSETQRNKGNFPGRFSGRQFSNSRSEMNVSTLELGDSALYLCASSLEGQGVDTQYFGPGTRLTVL.

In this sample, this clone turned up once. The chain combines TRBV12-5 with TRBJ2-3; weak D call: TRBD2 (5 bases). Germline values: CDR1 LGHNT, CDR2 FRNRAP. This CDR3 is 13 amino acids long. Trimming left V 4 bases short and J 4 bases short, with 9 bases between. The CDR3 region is CASGWPGADTQYF. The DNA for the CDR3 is TGTGCTAGTGGTTGGCCCGGGGCAGATACGCAGTATTTT. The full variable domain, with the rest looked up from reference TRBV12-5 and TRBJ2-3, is DARVTQTPRHKVTEMGQEVTMRCQPILGHNTVFWYRQTMMQGLELLAYFRNRAPLDDSGMPKDRFSAEMPDATLATLKIQPSEPRDSAVYFCASGWPGADTQYFGPGTRLTVL.

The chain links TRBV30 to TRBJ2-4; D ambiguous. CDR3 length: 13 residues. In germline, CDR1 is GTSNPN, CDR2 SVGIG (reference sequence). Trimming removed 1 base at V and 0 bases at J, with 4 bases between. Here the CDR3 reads CAWSALAKNIQYF. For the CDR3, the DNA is TGTGCCTGGAGTGCATTAGCCAAAAACATTCAGTACTTC. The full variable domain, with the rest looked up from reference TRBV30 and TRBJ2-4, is SQTIHQWPATLVQPVGSPLSLECTVEGTSNPNLYWYRQAAGRGLQLLFYSVGIGQISSEVPQNLSASRPQDRQFILSSKKLLLSDSGFYLCAWSALAKNIQYFGAGTRLSVL.

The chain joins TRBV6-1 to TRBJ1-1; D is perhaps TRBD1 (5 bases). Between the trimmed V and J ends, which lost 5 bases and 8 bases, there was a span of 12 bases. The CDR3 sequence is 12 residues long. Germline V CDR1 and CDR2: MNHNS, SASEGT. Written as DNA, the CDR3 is TGTGCCAGCAGTTTAACTCGGGACGAAGCTTTCTTT. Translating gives CASSLTRDEAFF.

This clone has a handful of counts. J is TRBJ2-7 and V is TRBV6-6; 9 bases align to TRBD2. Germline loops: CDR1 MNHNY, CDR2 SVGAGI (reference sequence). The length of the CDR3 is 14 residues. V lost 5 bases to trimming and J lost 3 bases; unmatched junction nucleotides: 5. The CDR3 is CASSPAGGRYEQYF. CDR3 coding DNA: TGTGCCAGCAGTCCAGCGGGGGGCCGCTACGAGCAGTACTTC.

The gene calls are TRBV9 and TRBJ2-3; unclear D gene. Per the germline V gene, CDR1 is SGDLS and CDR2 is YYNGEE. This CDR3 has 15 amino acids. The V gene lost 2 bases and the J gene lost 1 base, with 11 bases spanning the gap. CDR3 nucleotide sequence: TGTGCCAGCAGCGTTCGAGGCGGACGCACAGATACGCAGTATTTT. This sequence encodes CASSVRGGRTDTQYF.